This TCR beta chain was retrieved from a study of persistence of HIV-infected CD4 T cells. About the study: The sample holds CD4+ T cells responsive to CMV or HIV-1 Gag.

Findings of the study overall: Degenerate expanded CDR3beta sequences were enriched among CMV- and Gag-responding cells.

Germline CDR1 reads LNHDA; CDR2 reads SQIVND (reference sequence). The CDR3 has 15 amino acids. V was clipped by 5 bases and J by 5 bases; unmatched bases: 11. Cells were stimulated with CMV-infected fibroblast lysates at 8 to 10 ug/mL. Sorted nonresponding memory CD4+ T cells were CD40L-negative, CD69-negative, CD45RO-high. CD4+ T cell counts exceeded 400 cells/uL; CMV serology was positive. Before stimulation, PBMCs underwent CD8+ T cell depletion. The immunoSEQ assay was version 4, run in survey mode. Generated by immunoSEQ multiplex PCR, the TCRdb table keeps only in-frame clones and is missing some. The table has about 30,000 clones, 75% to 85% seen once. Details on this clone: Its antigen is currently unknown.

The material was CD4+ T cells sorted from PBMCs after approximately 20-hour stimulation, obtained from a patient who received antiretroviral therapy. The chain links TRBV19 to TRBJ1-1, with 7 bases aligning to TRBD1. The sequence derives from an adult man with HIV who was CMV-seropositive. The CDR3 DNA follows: TGTGCCAGTAGTTATACGACAGGGACGGGGACTGAAGCTTTCTTT. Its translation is CASSYTTGTGTEAFF.